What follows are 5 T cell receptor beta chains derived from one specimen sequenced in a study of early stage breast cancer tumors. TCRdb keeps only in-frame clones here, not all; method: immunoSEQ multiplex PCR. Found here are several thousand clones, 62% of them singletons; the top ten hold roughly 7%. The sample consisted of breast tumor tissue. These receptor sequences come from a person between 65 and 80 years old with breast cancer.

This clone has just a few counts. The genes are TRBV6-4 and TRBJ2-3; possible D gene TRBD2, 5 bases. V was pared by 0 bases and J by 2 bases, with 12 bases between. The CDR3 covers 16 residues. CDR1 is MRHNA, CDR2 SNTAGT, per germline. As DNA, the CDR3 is TGTGCCAGCAGTGACTCGACACACGACTACACAGATACGCAGTATTTT. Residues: CASSDSTHDYTDTQYF.

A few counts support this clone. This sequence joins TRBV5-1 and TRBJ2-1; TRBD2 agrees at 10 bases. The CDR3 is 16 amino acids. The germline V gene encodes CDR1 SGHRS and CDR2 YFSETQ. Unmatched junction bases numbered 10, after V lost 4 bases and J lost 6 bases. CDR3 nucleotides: TGCGCCAGCAGCCGAGGTAGCGGGGGGCCCCTCAATGAGCAGTTCTTC. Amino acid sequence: CASSRGSGGPLNEQFF.

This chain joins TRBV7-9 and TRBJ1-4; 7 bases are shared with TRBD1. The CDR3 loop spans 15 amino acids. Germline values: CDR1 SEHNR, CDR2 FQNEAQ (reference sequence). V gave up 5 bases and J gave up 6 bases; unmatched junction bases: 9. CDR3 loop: CASSPPGQIYEKLFF. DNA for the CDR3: TGTGCCAGCAGCCCACCGGGACAGATTTATGAAAAACTGTTTTTT. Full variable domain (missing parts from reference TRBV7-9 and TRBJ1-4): DTGVSQNPRHKITKRGQNVTFRCDPISEHNRLYWYRQTLGQGPEFLTYFQNEAQLEKSRLLSDRFSAERPKGSFSTLEIQRTEQGDSAMYLCASSPPGQIYEKLFFGSGTQLSVL.

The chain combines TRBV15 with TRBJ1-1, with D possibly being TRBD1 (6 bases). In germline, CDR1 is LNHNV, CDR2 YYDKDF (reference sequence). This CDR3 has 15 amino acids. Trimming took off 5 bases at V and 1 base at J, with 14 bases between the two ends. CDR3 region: CATSSSGTPNTEAFF. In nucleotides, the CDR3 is TGTGCCACCAGCTCTTCCGGGACACCGAACACTGAAGCTTTCTTT.

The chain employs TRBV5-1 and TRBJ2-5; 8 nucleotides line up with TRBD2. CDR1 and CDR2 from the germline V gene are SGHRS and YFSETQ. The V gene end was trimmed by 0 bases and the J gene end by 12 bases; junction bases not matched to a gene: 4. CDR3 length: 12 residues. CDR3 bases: TGCGCCAGCAGCTTGGTCGGGGGGGCCGAGTACTTC. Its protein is CASSLVGGAEYF.